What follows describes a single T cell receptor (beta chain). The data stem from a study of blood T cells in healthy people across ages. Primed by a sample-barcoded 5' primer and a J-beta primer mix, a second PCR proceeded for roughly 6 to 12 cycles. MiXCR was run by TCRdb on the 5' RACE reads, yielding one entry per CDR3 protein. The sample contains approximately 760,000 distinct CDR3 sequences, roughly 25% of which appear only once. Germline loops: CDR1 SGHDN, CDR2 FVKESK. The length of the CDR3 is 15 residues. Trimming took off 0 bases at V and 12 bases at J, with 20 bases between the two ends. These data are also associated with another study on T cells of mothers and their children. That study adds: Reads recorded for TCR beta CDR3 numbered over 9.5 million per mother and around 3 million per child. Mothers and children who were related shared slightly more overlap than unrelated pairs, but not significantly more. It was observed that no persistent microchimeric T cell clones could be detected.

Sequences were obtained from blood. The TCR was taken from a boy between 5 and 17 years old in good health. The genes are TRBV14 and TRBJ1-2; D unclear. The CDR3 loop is CASSQDLGRPSSDTF. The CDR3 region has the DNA TGTGCCAGCAGCCAAGATCTCGGCAGACCTTCCTCGGACACCTTC.